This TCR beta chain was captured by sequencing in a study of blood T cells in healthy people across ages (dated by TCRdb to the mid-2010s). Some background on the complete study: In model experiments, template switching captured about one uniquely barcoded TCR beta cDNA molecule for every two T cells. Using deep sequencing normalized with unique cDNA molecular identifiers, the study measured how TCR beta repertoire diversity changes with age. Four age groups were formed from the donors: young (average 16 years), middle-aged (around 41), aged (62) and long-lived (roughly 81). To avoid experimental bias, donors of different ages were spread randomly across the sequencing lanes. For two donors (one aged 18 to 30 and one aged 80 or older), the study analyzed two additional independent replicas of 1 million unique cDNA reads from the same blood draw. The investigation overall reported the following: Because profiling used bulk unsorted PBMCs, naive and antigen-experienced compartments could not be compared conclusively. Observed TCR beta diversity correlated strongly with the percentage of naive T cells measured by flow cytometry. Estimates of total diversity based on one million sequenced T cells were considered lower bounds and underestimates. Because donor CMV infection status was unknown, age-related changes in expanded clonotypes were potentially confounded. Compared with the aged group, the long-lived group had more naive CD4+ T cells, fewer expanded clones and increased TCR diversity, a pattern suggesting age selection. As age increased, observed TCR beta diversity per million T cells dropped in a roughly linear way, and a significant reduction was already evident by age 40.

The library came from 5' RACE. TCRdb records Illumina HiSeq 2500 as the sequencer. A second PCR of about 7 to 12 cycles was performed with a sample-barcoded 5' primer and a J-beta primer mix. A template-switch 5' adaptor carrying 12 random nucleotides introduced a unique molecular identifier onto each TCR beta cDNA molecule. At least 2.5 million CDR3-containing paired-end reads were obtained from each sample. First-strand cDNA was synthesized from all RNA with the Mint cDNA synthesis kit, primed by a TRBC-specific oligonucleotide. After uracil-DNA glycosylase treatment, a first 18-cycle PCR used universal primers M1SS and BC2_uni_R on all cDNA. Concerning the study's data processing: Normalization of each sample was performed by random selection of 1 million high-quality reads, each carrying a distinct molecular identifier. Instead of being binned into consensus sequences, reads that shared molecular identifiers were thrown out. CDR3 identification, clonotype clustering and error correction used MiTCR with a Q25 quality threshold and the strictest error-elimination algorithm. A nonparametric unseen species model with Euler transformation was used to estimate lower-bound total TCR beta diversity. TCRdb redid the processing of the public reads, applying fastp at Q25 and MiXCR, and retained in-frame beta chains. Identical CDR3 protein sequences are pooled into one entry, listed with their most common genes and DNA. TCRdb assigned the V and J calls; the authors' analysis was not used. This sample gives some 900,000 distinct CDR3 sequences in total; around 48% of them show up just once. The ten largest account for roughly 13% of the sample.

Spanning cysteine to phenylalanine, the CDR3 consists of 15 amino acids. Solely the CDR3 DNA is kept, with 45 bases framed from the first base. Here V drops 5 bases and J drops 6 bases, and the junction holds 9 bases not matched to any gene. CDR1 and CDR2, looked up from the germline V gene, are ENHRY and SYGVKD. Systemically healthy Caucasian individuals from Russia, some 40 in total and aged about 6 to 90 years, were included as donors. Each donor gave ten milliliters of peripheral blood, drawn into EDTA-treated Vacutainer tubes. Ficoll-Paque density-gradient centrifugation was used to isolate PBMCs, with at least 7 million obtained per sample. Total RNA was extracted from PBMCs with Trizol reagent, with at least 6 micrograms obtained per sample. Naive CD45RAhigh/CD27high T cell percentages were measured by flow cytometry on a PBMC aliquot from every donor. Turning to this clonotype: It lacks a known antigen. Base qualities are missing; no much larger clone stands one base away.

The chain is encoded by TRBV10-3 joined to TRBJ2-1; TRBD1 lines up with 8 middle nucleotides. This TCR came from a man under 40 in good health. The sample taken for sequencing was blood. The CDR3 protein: CAISQGQDSPNEQFF. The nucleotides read TGTGCCATCAGTCAGGGACAGGATTCGCCCAATGAGCAGTTCTTC.